This entry concerns a single TCR beta chain. Per the authors' pipeline: Reference gene primer amplification yielded estimated nucleated cell counts. Sequenced by immunoSEQ multiplex PCR; TCRdb stores in-frame clones only, minus some. The DNA gave D and trimming, while V, J and clone size come from that table. The sample gives some 140,000 clones, roughly four fifths of which show up once; 15% to 20% is in the top ten. Recovered status applied to Cohort 3 donors who had two consecutive negative PCRs. It also applied to those with clearance or with symptom resolution. The data derive from a study of blood T cell repertoires in COVID-19. Study as a whole: Nucleic acid was either cDNA or gDNA, and it came from T cells, B-cell-depleted T cells, or PBMCs.

Germline CDR1 MDHEN, CDR2 SYDVKM. The length of the CDR3 is 15 residues. The ends were cut back, 6 bases at V and 2 bases at J, with 13 bases in the middle. This clonotype was sampled from a man aged 25 to 45 who had recovered from COVID-19. What was sequenced was PBMCs or T cells enriched from blood (not recorded which). The rearrangement joins TRBV28 to TRBJ1-4, with TRBD1 as a possible D gene (5 bases). CDR3 sequence reads: CASSQIAGTNEKLFF. CDR3 coding DNA: TGTGCCAGCAGCCAAATCGCAGGGACTAATGAAAAACTGTTTTTT.